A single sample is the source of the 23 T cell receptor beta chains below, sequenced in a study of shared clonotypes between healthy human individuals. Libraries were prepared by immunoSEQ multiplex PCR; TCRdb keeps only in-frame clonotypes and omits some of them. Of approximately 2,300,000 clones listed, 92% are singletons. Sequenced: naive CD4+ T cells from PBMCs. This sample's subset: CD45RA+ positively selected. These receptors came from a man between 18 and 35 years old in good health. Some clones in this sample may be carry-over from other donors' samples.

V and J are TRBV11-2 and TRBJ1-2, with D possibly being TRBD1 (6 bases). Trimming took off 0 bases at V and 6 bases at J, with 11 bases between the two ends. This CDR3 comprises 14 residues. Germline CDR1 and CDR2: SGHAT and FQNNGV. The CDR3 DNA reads TGTGCCAGCAGCTTAGATCAGGGGCGCGATGGCTACACCTTC. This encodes CASSLDQGRDGYTF.

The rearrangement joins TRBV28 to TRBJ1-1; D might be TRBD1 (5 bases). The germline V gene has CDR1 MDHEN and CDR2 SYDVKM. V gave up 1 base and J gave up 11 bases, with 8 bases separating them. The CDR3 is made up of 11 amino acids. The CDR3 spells CASSLSGTAFF. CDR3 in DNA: TGTGCCAGCAGTTTATCGGGGACGGCTTTCTTT.

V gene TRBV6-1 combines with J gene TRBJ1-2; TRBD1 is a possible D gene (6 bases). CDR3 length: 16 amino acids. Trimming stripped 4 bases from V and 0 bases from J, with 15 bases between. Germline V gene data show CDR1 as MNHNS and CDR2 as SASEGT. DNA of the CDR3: TGTGCCAGCAGTGCCGAGGGTGGGACAACTAACTATGGCTACACCTTC. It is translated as CASSAEGGTTNYGYTF.

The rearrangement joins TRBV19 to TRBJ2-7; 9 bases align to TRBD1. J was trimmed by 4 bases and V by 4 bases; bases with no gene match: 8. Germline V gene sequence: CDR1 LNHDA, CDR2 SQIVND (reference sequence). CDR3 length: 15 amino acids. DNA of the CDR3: TGTGCCAGTAGTAACTCACAGGGGGCGCGGTACGAGCAGTACTTC. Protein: CASSNSQGARYEQYF.

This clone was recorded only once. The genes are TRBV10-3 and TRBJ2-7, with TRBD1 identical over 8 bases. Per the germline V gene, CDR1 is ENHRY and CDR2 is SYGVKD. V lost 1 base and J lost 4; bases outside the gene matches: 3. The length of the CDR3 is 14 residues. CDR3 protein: CAISELDRAYEQYF. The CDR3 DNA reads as TGTGCCATCAGTGAGTTGGACAGGGCTTACGAGCAGTACTTC.

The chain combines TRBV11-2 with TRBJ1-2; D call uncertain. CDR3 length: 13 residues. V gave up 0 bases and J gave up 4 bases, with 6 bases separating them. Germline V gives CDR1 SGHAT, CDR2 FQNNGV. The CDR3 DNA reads TGTGCCAGCAGCTTAGACAGGTTCTATGGCTACACCTTC. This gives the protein CASSLDRFYGYTF.

The CDR3 loop reads CASTRGGVKSYEQYF. The CDR3 bases are TGCGCCAGCACCCGGGGGGGGGTGAAATCCTACGAGCAGTACTTC. The chain couples TRBV23-1 to TRBJ2-7; 8 nucleotides agree with TRBD2. TRBV23-1 is assigned to the ORF class and has an uncertain function. The V and J ends lost 7 bases and 1 base, in that order; junction bases with no gene match: 9. The CDR3 consists of 15 residues.

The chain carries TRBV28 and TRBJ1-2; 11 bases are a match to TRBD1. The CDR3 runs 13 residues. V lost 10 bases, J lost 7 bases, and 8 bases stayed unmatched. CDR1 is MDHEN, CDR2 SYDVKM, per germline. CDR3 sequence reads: CATQRDRGSGYTF. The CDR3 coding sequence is TGTGCCACCCAGCGGGACAGGGGGTCTGGCTACACCTTC.

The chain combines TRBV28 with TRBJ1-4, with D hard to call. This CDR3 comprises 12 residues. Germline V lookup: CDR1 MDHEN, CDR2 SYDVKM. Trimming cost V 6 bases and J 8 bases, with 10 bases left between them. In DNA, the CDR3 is TGTGCCAGCAGGCATTCAACGGAAAAACTGTTTTTT. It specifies CASRHSTEKLFF.

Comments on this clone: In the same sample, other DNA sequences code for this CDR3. CDR3 protein: CASSPAVTYEQYF. DNA of the CDR3: TGTGCCAGCTCGCCCGCGGTCACCTACGAGCAGTACTTC. The genes are TRBV18 and TRBJ2-7; D not certain. The CDR3 consists of 13 residues. The V gene's germline CDR1 is KGHSH and CDR2 LQKENI. V lost 6 bases and J 2 bases, leaving 11 bases between the germline ends.

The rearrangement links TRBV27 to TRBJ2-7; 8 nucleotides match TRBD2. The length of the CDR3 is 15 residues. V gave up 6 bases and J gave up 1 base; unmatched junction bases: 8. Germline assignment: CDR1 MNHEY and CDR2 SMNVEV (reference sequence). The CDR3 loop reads CASRTATSVSYEQYF. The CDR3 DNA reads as TGTGCCAGCAGAACGGCGACTAGCGTATCCTACGAGCAGTACTTC.

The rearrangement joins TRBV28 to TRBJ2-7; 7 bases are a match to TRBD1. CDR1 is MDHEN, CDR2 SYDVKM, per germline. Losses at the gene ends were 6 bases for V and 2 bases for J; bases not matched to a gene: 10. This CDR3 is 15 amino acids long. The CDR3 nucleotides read TGTGCCAGCAGGCACCCAAGGGGGCGCCCCTACGAGCAGTACTTC. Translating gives CASRHPRGRPYEQYF.

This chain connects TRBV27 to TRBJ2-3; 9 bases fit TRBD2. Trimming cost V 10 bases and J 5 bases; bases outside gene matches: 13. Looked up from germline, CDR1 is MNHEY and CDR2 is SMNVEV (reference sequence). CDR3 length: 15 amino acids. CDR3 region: CATAPQATSGDTQYF. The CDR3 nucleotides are TGTGCCACCGCGCCTCAGGCGACTAGCGGAGATACGCAGTATTTT.

In DNA, the CDR3 is TGTGCCAGCAGCTCACAGGTCCCGGGTCAGCCCCAGCATTTT. Translation: CASSSQVPGQPQHF. This chain connects TRBV6-5 to TRBJ1-5, with D maybe TRBD1 (5 bases). Germline V gives CDR1 MNHEY, CDR2 SVGAGI. This CDR3 is 14 amino acids long. Trimming took 6 bases from V and 6 from J, leaving 15 bases between them.

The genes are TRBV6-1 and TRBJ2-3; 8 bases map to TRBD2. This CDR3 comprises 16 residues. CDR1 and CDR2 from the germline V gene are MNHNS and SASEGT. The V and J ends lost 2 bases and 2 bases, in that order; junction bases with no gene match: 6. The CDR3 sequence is CASSEWSGSSTDTQYF. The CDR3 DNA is TGTGCCAGCAGTGAATGGAGCGGGAGTTCCACAGATACGCAGTATTTT.

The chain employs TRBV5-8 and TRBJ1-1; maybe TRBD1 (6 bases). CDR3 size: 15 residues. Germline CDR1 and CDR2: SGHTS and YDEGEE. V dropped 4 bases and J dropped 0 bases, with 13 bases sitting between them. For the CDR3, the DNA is TGTGCCAGCAGCCTGGGACACTCCATGAACACTGAAGCTTTCTTT. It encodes CASSLGHSMNTEAFF.

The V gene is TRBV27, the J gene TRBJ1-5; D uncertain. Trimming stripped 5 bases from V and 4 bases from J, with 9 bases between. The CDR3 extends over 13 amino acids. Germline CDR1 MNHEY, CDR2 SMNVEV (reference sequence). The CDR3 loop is CASSPGVNQPQHF. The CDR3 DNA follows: TGTGCCAGCAGTCCAGGCGTGAATCAGCCCCAGCATTTT.

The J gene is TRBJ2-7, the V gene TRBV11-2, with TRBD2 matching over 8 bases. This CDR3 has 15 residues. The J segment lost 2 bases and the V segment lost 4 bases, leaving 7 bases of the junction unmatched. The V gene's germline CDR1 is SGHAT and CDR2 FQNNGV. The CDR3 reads CASSWTAGATYEQYF. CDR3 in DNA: TGTGCCAGCAGCTGGACAGCGGGAGCCACCTACGAGCAGTACTTC.

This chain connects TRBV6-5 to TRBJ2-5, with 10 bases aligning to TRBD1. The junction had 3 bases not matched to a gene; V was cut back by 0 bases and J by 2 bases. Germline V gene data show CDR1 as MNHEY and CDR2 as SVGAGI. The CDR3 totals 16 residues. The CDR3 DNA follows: TGTGCCAGCAGTTACTCACGGACAGGGGGGCAAGAGACCCAGTACTTC. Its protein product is CASSYSRTGGQETQYF.

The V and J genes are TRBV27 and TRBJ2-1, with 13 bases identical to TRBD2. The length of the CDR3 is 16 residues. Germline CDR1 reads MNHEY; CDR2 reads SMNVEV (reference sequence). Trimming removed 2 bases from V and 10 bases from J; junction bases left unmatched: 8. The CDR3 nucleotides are TGTGCCAGCAGTTTAAGACTAGCGGGAGGTAGTGGGGAGCAGTTCTTC. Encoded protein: CASSLRLAGGSGEQFF.

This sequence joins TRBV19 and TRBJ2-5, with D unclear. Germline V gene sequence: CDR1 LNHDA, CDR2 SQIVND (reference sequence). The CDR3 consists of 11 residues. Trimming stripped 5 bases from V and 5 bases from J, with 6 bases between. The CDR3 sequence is CASSARETQYF. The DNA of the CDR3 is TGTGCCAGTAGTGCCCGGGAGACCCAGTACTTC. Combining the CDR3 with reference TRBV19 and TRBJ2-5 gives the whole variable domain DGGITQSPKYLFRKEGQNVTLSCEQNLNHDAMYWYRQDPGQGLRLIYYSQIVNDFQKGDIAEGYSVSREKKESFPLTVTSAQKNPTAFYLCASSARETQYFGPGTRLLVL.

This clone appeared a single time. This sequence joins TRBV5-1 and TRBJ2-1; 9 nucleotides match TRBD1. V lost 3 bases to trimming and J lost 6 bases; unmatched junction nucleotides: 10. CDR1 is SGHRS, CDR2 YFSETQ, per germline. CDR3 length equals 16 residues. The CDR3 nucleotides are TGCGCCAGCAGCTACCAACCGGGACAGGGACCCAATGAGCAGTTCTTC. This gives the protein CASSYQPGQGPNEQFF.

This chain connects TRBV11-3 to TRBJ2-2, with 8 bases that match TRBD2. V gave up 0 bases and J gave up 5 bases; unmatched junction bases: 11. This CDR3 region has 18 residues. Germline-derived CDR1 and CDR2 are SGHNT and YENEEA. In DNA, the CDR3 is TGTGCCAGCAGCTTAGAGACGGGACTAGGTGATTCTACCGGGGAGCTGTTTTTT. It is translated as CASSLETGLGDSTGELFF.